This TCR beta chain was captured by sequencing in a study of cytomegalovirus exposure and HLA in healthy donors (dated by TCRdb to the late 2010s). A note on the overall study: According to an earlier analysis of 587 of the donors, 150 million to 200 million T cells yielded 100 million or so unique TCR beta sequences and about 280 Gb of sequence data. Approximately 310 gigabases of sequencing data and approximately 93 million unique TCR sequences were included in an early release covering several hundred HLA-typed donors. Of the approximately 400 genotyped donors, over 70% fell in the genetic ancestry cluster associated with self-reported Caucasian donors. The study was designed to test whether signatures of past pathogen exposure could be identified by cataloging public T cell receptors. The study profiled the T cell repertoires of 550 to 700 subjects by immunosequencing and related them to cytomegalovirus serostatus. Besides the first cohort of some 670 subjects, a separate validation cohort made up of 120 different subjects was used. High-throughput TCR immunosequencing, statistical association of individual TCRs with disease status, and machine learning were combined to predict cytomegalovirus infection status. A later analysis re-analyzed previously published TCR beta repertoires from roughly 630 donors and added high-resolution HLA genotyping to study TCR occurrence patterns. The later analysis used no new phenotypic data to find candidate immune exposures, relying instead on TCR beta sequences and their occurrence across donors. An earlier analysis of roughly 580 of the donors used high-throughput TCR beta sequencing to judge whether each TCR beta V gene segment behaved as functional or pseudogenic. Alongside the repertoire data, information on donor age, sex, ethnicity and CMV serostatus was compiled. Genome-wide SNP genotypes for about three fifths of the roughly 670 donors were used in a later genetic analysis, which treated that subset as a discovery cohort. Every discovery cohort repertoire had been produced on one sequencing platform. Both class I and class II loci were covered by HLA typing, at four-digit resolution. The number of typed donors differed by locus: about 620-640 for A, B, C, DRB1 and DQB1; about 520 for DQA1; 606 for DPA1; and some 450 for DPB1. Several DR-DQ haplotypes were treated as single units for association and clustering because of strong linkage in the cohort. Among around 400 genotyped donors of the cohort, an average of about 240,000 unique TCR beta nucleotide sequences were sequenced per donor, about a sixth of them non-productive.

The study at large found these results: Several of the top co-occurrence clusters appeared to be linked to parvovirus B19, influenza, CMV and Epstein-Barr virus, according to a later analysis. The study gave a list of around 170 TCR beta chains associated with cytomegalovirus. A group of highly shared sequence variants was considered likely to be a technical artifact of the sequencing pipeline. A further reported finding was that TCR beta sequences accurately predicted the HLA-A and HLA-B alleles for most subjects in the first cohort. Linkage disequilibrium might explain the correlated functional status among segregating V segments, but an unknown experimental factor could not be excluded. This cohort had only TCR beta chains sequenced, and the lack of alpha or paired-chain data limited which features could be detected. In vitro tests confirmed that three of the cytomegalovirus-associated TCR beta chains recognize cytomegalovirus antigens. The only immune exposure information available for the cohort was CMV serostatus. Most TCR sequences were seen in very few donors, while some public TCRs were found in many individuals. A later analysis found that TCR association rates varied across HLA loci, with DRB1 alleles showing the most associated TCRs and HLA-C alleles the fewest. The classifier was reported to diagnose cytomegalovirus status with high specificity and sensitivity in both the original cohort and the validation cohort. Specific HLA alleles were associated with roughly 16,000 TCR beta sequences at a false discovery rate of 0.05 in a later analysis. An earlier analysis of approximately 570 of the donors showed that most TCR beta V segments appeared in productive rearrangements either about 90% or about 30% of the time, which broadly matched IMGT annotations. An association between a missense DCLRE1C variant and V-gene and J-gene trimming of TCR beta chains was found in a later genetic analysis and replicated in an independent cohort. Strong co-occurrence of HLA alleles, especially DR and DQ, made assigning TCR associations to individual alleles difficult. According to a later genetic analysis, donors in an Asian-associated ancestry cluster had fewer N-insertions in productive TCRs than the approximately 650-donor mean. The authors suggested that the approach could potentially be generalized to other disease states and immunological phenotypes. A later analysis found that HLA-associated TCR beta chains were more clonally expanded and had lower generation probabilities than equally common non-associated chains. In a later analysis, most CMV-associated TCR beta chains were found to appear HLA-restricted, with HLA associations seemingly driven largely by CMV exposure. Because counts were too low, fewer than 20 rarely observed V segments, including chromosome 9 orphons, were excluded from the earlier analysis of 587 of the donors. Because some donors lacked HLA typing at each locus, the association tests relied only on the typed subset. Roughly uniform sequencing depth across donors was assumed in presence/absence analyses, although this assumption may not hold.

The library was prepared using the immunoSEQ multiplex PCR assay. For the multiplex PCR, a mixture combining 60 forward primers for TCR Vbeta segments and 13 reverse primers for TCR Jbeta segments was used. A multiplex PCR assay on genomic DNA amplified the CDR3 region of rearranged TCR beta genes. Amplified TCR beta libraries were sequenced as 87-base-pair reads on the Illumina HiSeq System. On the study's bioinformatics: A later analysis counted around 72 million unique TCR beta chains across the 670 or so repertoires, and roughly 10 million of these chains were shared by at least two donors. Raw reads were error-corrected and collapsed into unique sequences by a nearest-neighbor algorithm in which closely related sequences were merged to remove PCR and sequencing errors. To assign V, D and J gene segments, CDR3 sequences were aligned to IMGT reference sequences. For a sequence to be retained, at least a six-nucleotide match to both a V gene segment and a J gene segment was required. Rearrangements were classified as productive when the CDR3 lacked stop codons and remained in frame with V and J, and all other rearrangements were classified as non-productive. CDR3 was defined by IMGT convention, running from the second conserved V-encoded cysteine to the conserved J-encoded phenylalanine. The earlier analysis of roughly 590 of the donors excluded sequences that lacked an unambiguous match to a single V gene segment. An earlier analysis of several hundred of the donors called V segments functional above 56.7% productive rearrangements and segregating when the between-donor standard deviation exceeded 5%. A statistical classification framework was built to diagnose cytomegalovirus status from the catalog of TCR beta chain sequences. In a later analysis, V and J genes were assigned by comparing TCR nucleotide sequences against IMGT/GENE-DB human TR gene sequences. Using the TCRdist pipeline, a later analysis assigned CDR3 sequences along with most-parsimonious VDJ recombination scenarios. In a later analysis, every TCR beta chain was defined by the combination of its CDR3 amino acid sequence and its V-gene family, and reads without a unique V-gene family were dropped. A later analysis removed 500 to 650 highly shared, low-generation-probability nucleotide sequences to deal with suspected cross-contamination and a sequencing artifact. For each public chain, a later analysis derived a clonal expansion index from normalized ranks of inferred template counts within each repertoire. A later analysis computed generation probabilities with a VDJ recombination model fitted to out-of-frame rearrangements, and checked the results against IGoR. Hypergeometric tests were used in a later analysis to score TCR-TCR, TCR-HLA and TCR-CMV co-occurrence, with a repertoire-size bias correction applied to the TCR pairs. False discovery rates were estimated in a later analysis by permuting HLA or CMV assignments 20 times. A later analysis grouped co-occurring TCRs with DBSCAN, adding TCRdist sequence similarity when clustering within HLA-allele-positive subsets. For co-occurrence clustering, repertoires with fewer than 30,000 or more than 120,000 public chains were excluded, along with a handful of repertoires with anomalous nucleotide sharing. This immuneACCESS table, as held by TCRdb, lists in-frame sequences with V and J called but not all clones. Of the missing ones, under half trace to an unresolved V gene in checked studies; the others have no known cause. That table is the source of V, J and clone size, and D and trimming were worked out from the DNA. This sample is represented by around 200,000 clones; over 75% of them were singletons. The ten largest clones represent approximately 6% of the sample.

Concerning this clone itself: Its antigen is not yet known. No qualities accompany the bases; no much larger clone lies one base away.

The cohort comprised around 700 healthy bone marrow donors. At the time of sampling, all cohort members were nominally healthy, though unrecorded immune exposures were likely present. The donor was CMV seropositive and belonged to the group of around 300 seropositive cohort members. A peripheral blood sample was collected from each donor, and TCR beta sequencing was performed on peripheral blood mononuclear cells. Genomic DNA was extracted from the blood cell samples with the Qiagen DNeasy Blood Extraction Kit. The TCR originated in a man aged 35 to 55 in good health and CMV-seropositive. Material: PBMCs.

This receptor has the CDR3 CATSMGGKGSPLHF. The DNA sequence is given as TGCGCCACTTCGATGGGGGGGAAGGGTTCACCCCTCCACTTT. The V gene is TRBV10-2 and the J gene is TRBJ1-6; the D gene is perhaps TRBD1, on 5 matching bases. V gives up 10 bases and J gives up 9 bases, and the segment between their germline ends measures 19 bases. Including cysteine and phenylalanine, the CDR3 has 14 amino acids. CDR3 DNA is the only sequence kept; it has 42 bases, read in frame from the first base. The germline V gene encodes CDR1 WSHSY and CDR2 SAAADI.